This T cell receptor (beta chain) is from a study of blood T cell repertoires in COVID-19. The CDR3 is 15 amino acids. V gave up 4 bases and J gave up 4 bases, with 15 bases separating them. CDR1 and CDR2 (germline): KGHDR, SFDVKD. Clones were sequenced by immunoSEQ multiplex PCR, and TCRdb holds only the in-frame ones, with some missing. Found here are about 45,000 clones, over 75% of them singletons; the top ten hold roughly 13%. The chain carries TRBV24-1 and TRBJ2-5; D possibly corresponds to TRBD2 (6 bases). Sequencing was carried out using peripheral blood. The receptor's source is a human donor in a cohort sampled during active COVID-19. This CDR3 reads CATSDPRVGGETQYF. CDR3 sequence (DNA): TGTGCCACCAGTGACCCCCGGGTCGGGGGAGAGACCCAGTACTTC.